These T cell receptor beta chains were read from a single sample in a study of cytomegalovirus exposure and HLA in healthy donors. Only in-frame clones appear in the TCRdb table, and some are missing; sequencing was by immunoSEQ multiplex PCR. The sample has about 110,000 clones; roughly 71% are singletons. The sample taken for sequencing was PBMCs. Source of these receptors: a woman between 70 and 85 years old in good health and CMV-seropositive. The CDR3 runs from the conserved cysteine through the conserved F or W. D genes are given only for firm matches. Clone size is stated in some rows and not others, as once, few, many or a class when expanded.

j_gene: TRBJ2-3; abundance: -; v_gene: TRBV5-5; d_gene: TRBD2; CDR3aa: CASSPGLAGVFGFSDTQYF; CDR3nt: TGTGCCAGCAGCCCCGGACTAGCGGGGGTCTTTGGGTTCTCAGATACGCAGTATTTT
j_gene: TRBJ1-1; abundance: -; v_gene: TRBV11-2; d_gene: -; CDR3aa: CASSLDTARVNTEAFF; CDR3nt: TGTGCCAGCAGCTTAGATACGGCCAGGGTGAACACTGAAGCTTTCTTT
j_gene: TRBJ1-4; abundance: few; v_gene: TRBV7-2; d_gene: -; CDR3aa: CASSLVQGRVKLFF; CDR3nt: TGTGCCAGCAGCTTAGTACAGGGCAGGGTGAAACTGTTTTTT
j_gene: TRBJ2-4; abundance: -; v_gene: TRBV5-6; d_gene: TRBD1; CDR3aa: CASSFDRGLAKNIQYF; CDR3nt: TGTGCCAGCAGCTTCGACAGGGGTCTAGCCAAAAACATTCAGTACTTC
j_gene: TRBJ1-1; abundance: few; v_gene: TRBV10-2; d_gene: -; CDR3aa: CASSESPRTGAFF; CDR3nt: TGCGCCAGCAGTGAGTCACCCCGGACTGGGGCTTTCTTT
j_gene: TRBJ1-1; abundance: -; v_gene: TRBV4-1; d_gene: -; CDR3aa: CASREGDSITEAFF; CDR3nt: TGCGCCAGCAGGGAGGGAGACTCGATCACTGAAGCTTTCTTT
j_gene: TRBJ2-1; abundance: once; v_gene: TRBV6-1; d_gene: TRBD2; CDR3aa: CASSESSLAGSYNEQFF; CDR3nt: TGTGCCAGCAGTGAATCTAGTCTAGCGGGGAGTTACAATGAGCAGTTCTTC
j_gene: TRBJ2-2; abundance: -; v_gene: TRBV7-9; d_gene: TRBD1; CDR3aa: CASSSKQGANTGELFF; CDR3nt: TGTGCCAGCAGCTCCAAGCAGGGGGCGAACACCGGGGAGCTGTTTTTT
j_gene: TRBJ1-2; abundance: -; v_gene: TRBV25-1; d_gene: TRBD1; CDR3aa: CASSGRQGDPWRAGYTF; CDR3nt: TGTGCCAGCAGTGGACGACAGGGGGATCCTTGGCGGGCTGGCTACACCTTC
j_gene: TRBJ2-7; abundance: -; v_gene: TRBV6-5; d_gene: -; CDR3aa: CASSIDRIGSYEQYF; CDR3nt: TGTGCCAGCAGTATCGACAGGATCGGCTCCTACGAGCAGTACTTC
j_gene: TRBJ2-1; abundance: -; v_gene: TRBV7-6; d_gene: TRBD2; CDR3aa: CASSSRLAGAYNEQFF; CDR3nt: TGTGCCAGCAGCTCCCGACTAGCGGGGGCCTACAATGAGCAGTTCTTC
j_gene: TRBJ1-2; abundance: once; v_gene: TRBV6-5; d_gene: TRBD1; CDR3aa: CASRSQGAEDYGYTF; CDR3nt: TGTGCCAGCAGGTCACAGGGGGCTGAAGACTATGGCTACACCTTC
j_gene: TRBJ1-5; abundance: -; v_gene: TRBV7-2; d_gene: -; CDR3aa: CASSSDSQPQHF; CDR3nt: TGTGCCAGCAGCTCGGACAGCCAGCCCCAGCATTTT
j_gene: TRBJ1-2; abundance: -; v_gene: TRBV6-4; d_gene: TRBD1; CDR3aa: CASRGTGAQNYGYTF; CDR3nt: TGTGCCAGCAGAGGGACAGGGGCCCAAAACTATGGCTACACCTTC
j_gene: TRBJ2-2; abundance: -; v_gene: TRBV6-5; d_gene: -; CDR3aa: CASSYSGGGAGELFF; CDR3nt: TGTGCCAGCAGTTACTCGGGAGGGGGGGCCGGGGAGCTGTTTTTT
j_gene: TRBJ2-5; abundance: -; v_gene: TRBV5-6; d_gene: TRBD2; CDR3aa: CASRLGGALYQETQYF; CDR3nt: TGTGCCAGCAGGCTCGGGGGGGCCTTGTACCAAGAGACCCAGTACTTC
j_gene: TRBJ2-7; abundance: -; v_gene: TRBV18; d_gene: TRBD1; CDR3aa: CASSLRDRESEQYF; CDR3nt: TGTGCCAGCTCACTGAGGGACAGGGAGAGCGAGCAGTACTTC
j_gene: TRBJ1-2; abundance: few; v_gene: TRBV15; d_gene: TRBD1; CDR3aa: CATSSGQGVYGYTF; CDR3nt: TGTGCCACCTCCTCGGGACAGGGCGTCTATGGCTACACCTTC
j_gene: TRBJ2-1; abundance: -; v_gene: TRBV7-9; d_gene: -; CDR3aa: CASSRGTDLNNEQFF; CDR3nt: TGTGCCAGCAGCCGCGGGACAGACCTTAACAATGAGCAGTTCTTC
j_gene: TRBJ2-7; abundance: -; v_gene: TRBV27; d_gene: -; CDR3aa: CASSFFAGSDEQYF; CDR3nt: TGTGCCAGCAGTTTTTTTGCGGGGTCCGACGAGCAGTACTTC
j_gene: TRBJ2-7; abundance: -; v_gene: TRBV10-1; d_gene: TRBD1; CDR3aa: CASRGQGADEQYF; CDR3nt: TGCGCCAGCAGAGGACAGGGGGCTGACGAGCAGTACTTC
j_gene: TRBJ2-5; abundance: few; v_gene: TRBV10-3; d_gene: TRBD2; CDR3aa: CAIGERGADQETQYF; CDR3nt: TGTGCCATCGGTGAGCGGGGGGCCGATCAAGAGACCCAGTACTTC
j_gene: TRBJ2-7; abundance: -; v_gene: TRBV2; d_gene: -; CDR3aa: CAQGGGASYEQYF; CDR3nt: TGTGCCCAAGGGGGGGGAGCCTCCTACGAGCAGTACTTC
j_gene: TRBJ1-1; abundance: few; v_gene: TRBV19; d_gene: TRBD1; CDR3aa: CASSTGQGMNTEAFF; CDR3nt: TGTGCCAGTAGTACCGGACAGGGTATGAACACTGAAGCTTTCTTT
j_gene: TRBJ1-2; abundance: -; v_gene: TRBV7-2; d_gene: -; CDR3aa: CASSSRWQAPYGYTF; CDR3nt: TGTGCCAGCAGCTCCCGGTGGCAGGCGCCCTATGGCTACACCTTC
j_gene: TRBJ1-6; abundance: few; v_gene: TRBV5-6; d_gene: TRBD1; CDR3aa: CASSPDRANSPLHF; CDR3nt: TGTGCCAGCAGCCCGGACAGGGCTAATTCACCCCTCCACTTT
j_gene: TRBJ2-3; abundance: -; v_gene: TRBV11-1; d_gene: -; CDR3aa: CASSVTSLTDTQYF; CDR3nt: TGTGCCAGCAGCGTCACGAGTCTCACAGATACGCAGTATTTT
j_gene: TRBJ2-7; abundance: -; v_gene: TRBV7-3; d_gene: -; CDR3aa: CASSLGEGPYEQYF; CDR3nt: TGTGCCAGCAGCTTAGGAGAGGGTCCCTACGAGCAGTACTTC
j_gene: TRBJ1-1; abundance: few; v_gene: TRBV10-3; d_gene: -; CDR3aa: CAISETLKGGGAFF; CDR3nt: TGTGCCATCAGTGAGACCCTCAAGGGGGGGGGAGCTTTCTTT
j_gene: TRBJ1-2; abundance: -; v_gene: TRBV4-3; d_gene: -; CDR3aa: CASSQDPRQDIYGYTF; CDR3nt: TGCGCCAGCAGCCAAGATCCCCGGCAGGACATCTATGGCTACACCTTC
j_gene: TRBJ1-1; abundance: -; v_gene: TRBV5-4; d_gene: -; CDR3aa: CASSLFYSQGEAEAFF; CDR3nt: TGTGCCAGCAGCTTGTTTTACTCACAGGGAGAGGCTGAAGCTTTCTTT
j_gene: TRBJ1-5; abundance: -; v_gene: TRBV30; d_gene: -; CDR3aa: CAWSVKGFGDNQPQHF; CDR3nt: TGTGCCTGGAGTGTAAAAGGGTTCGGGGATAATCAGCCCCAGCATTTT
j_gene: TRBJ1-1; abundance: once; v_gene: TRBV2; d_gene: -; CDR3aa: CASSPLGGQAEAFF; CDR3nt: TGTGCCAGCAGTCCCTTAGGAGGGCAGGCTGAAGCTTTCTTT
j_gene: TRBJ2-6; abundance: -; v_gene: TRBV7-9; d_gene: TRBD1; CDR3aa: CASSSYRGTFSGANVLTF; CDR3nt: TGTGCCAGCAGTTCTTACAGGGGTACCTTCTCTGGGGCCAACGTCCTGACTTTC
j_gene: TRBJ1-1; abundance: few; v_gene: TRBV30; d_gene: -; CDR3aa: CACATAGFTEAFF; CDR3nt: TGTGCCTGCGCCACCGCGGGATTCACTGAAGCTTTCTTT
j_gene: TRBJ1-2; abundance: -; v_gene: TRBV7-2; d_gene: TRBD1; CDR3aa: CASSAGQGGYTF; CDR3nt: TGTGCCAGCAGCGCTGGACAGGGGGGCTACACCTTC
j_gene: TRBJ2-7; abundance: -; v_gene: TRBV15; d_gene: TRBD2; CDR3aa: CATSRGSSGEYEQYF; CDR3nt: TGTGCCACCAGCAGAGGCTCTAGCGGGGAGTACGAGCAGTACTTC
j_gene: TRBJ2-3; abundance: -; v_gene: TRBV5-1; d_gene: -; CDR3aa: CASSYPPGTPLTDTQYF; CDR3nt: TGCGCCAGCAGCTACCCCCCGGGGACTCCTCTAACAGATACGCAGTATTTT
j_gene: TRBJ1-3; abundance: -; v_gene: TRBV6-1; d_gene: TRBD1; CDR3aa: CASSERDRLNTIYF; CDR3nt: TGTGCCAGCAGCGAGAGGGACAGACTAAACACCATATATTTT
j_gene: TRBJ2-6; abundance: -; v_gene: TRBV10-2; d_gene: -; CDR3aa: CASEHSGANVLTF; CDR3nt: TGCGCCAGCGAACACTCTGGGGCCAACGTCCTGACTTTC
j_gene: TRBJ1-2; abundance: -; v_gene: TRBV10-3; d_gene: TRBD1; CDR3aa: CAISEMVTGGYGYTF; CDR3nt: TGTGCCATCAGTGAGATGGTGACAGGGGGTTATGGCTACACCTTC